Shown below are 13 T cell receptor beta chains from a single sample sequenced in a study of cytomegalovirus exposure and HLA in healthy donors. A multiplex PCR was run with 60 Vbeta primers and 13 Jbeta primers. The data were produced by immunoSEQ multiplex PCR, yet TCRdb's version contains in-frame clones alone and is incomplete. The repertoire consists of some 130,000 clones, with 70% to 85% occurring once and the leading ten covering about 3%. The sample was PBMCs. The origin of the receptors is a woman aged 55-70 years in good health and CMV-seropositive.

This clone was counted a few times. CDR3 sequence: CASGAQGNTIYF. The DNA of the CDR3 is TGTGCCAGTGGGGCACAGGGAAACACCATATATTTT. J is TRBJ1-3 and V is TRBV19, with a possible D match to TRBD1 (5 bases). With 8 bases removed from V and 4 bases from J, the gap between germline ends came to 9 bases. Germline V CDR1 and CDR2: LNHDA, SQIVND (reference sequence). The CDR3 is made up of 12 amino acids.

This rearrangement joins TRBV4-1 to TRBJ2-3; the D is unclear. This CDR3 is built from 14 residues. The germline V and J ends were trimmed by 5 bases and 1 base, with 10 bases remaining between them. The germline V gene encodes CDR1 MGHRA and CDR2 YSYEKL. CDR3 sequence (DNA): TGCGCCAGCAGCTTTAGGAGCGGCACAGATACGCAGTATTTT. Translating gives CASSFRSGTDTQYF.

This sequence joins TRBV7-9 and TRBJ1-1; TRBD1 matches at 7 bases. Germline CDR1 is SEHNR and CDR2 is FQNEAQ (reference sequence). This CDR3 contains 12 residues. The trim removed 2 bases at V and 8 bases at J, leaving 2 bases unmatched. CDR3 sequence (DNA): TGTGCCAGCAGCTTACAACAGGGGGAAGCTTTCTTT. It yields the protein CASSLQQGEAFF. Drawing the rest from reference TRBV7-9 and TRBJ1-1, the complete variable domain is DTGVSQNPRHKITKRGQNVTFRCDPISEHNRLYWYRQTLGQGPEFLTYFQNEAQLEKSRLLSDRFSAERPKGSFSTLEIQRTEQGDSAMYLCASSLQQGEAFFGQGTRLTVV.

V is TRBV7-3 and J is TRBJ1-1, with 8 bases matching TRBD1. Trimming at V came to 5 bases and at J to 2 bases, leaving 7 bases not matched to a gene. There are 15 residues in the CDR3. CDR1 and CDR2 from the germline V gene are SGHTA and FQGTGA. The CDR3 sequence: CASSTLTGVNTEAFF. CDR3 coding DNA: TGTGCCAGCAGCACCTTGACAGGGGTTAACACTGAAGCTTTCTTT. Drawing the rest from reference TRBV7-3 and TRBJ1-1, the complete variable domain is GAGVSQTPSNKVTEKGKYVELRCDPISGHTALYWYRQSLGQGPEFLIYFQGTGAADDSGLPNDRFFAVRPEGSVSTLKIQRTERGDSAVYLCASSTLTGVNTEAFFGQGTRLTVV.

This clone was counted ten times or more. The CDR3 region is CASTGVEGQPQHF. The CDR3 DNA reads as TGTGCCAGCACCGGAGTCGAGGGTCAGCCCCAGCATTTT. This chain links TRBV25-1 with TRBJ1-5, with D unclear. V was trimmed by 7 bases and J by 6 bases, leaving 13 bases between them. The CDR3 sequence is 13 residues long. Germline V lookup: CDR1 MGHDK, CDR2 SYGVNS.

V and J are TRBV6-5 and TRBJ2-7; 7 bases match TRBD1. J was trimmed by 3 bases and V by 7 bases; bases with no gene match: 9. This CDR3 region has 14 residues. CDR1 and CDR2 from the germline V gene are MNHEY and SVGAGI. The CDR3 sequence is CASTPGTAYYEQYF. The CDR3 nucleotides read TGTGCCAGCACCCCAGGGACAGCCTACTACGAGCAGTACTTC.

The chain is built from TRBV7-2 and TRBJ1-5, with 8 bases fitting TRBD1. The trim removed 5 bases at V and 1 base at J, leaving 4 bases unmatched. This CDR3 has 15 residues. Germline values: CDR1 SGHTA, CDR2 FQGNSA. The CDR3 spells CASSPRGLSNQPQHF. The DNA for the CDR3 is TGTGCCAGCAGCCCCAGGGGGCTAAGCAATCAGCCCCAGCATTTT.

The chain carries TRBV5-5 and TRBJ1-3, with 9 bases that match TRBD1. The CDR3 loop spans 16 amino acids. Trimming took 4 bases from V and 0 from J; bases not matched to a gene: 5. Germline lookup yields CDR1 SGHKS and CDR2 YYEKEE (reference sequence). Here the CDR3 reads CASSRTGGLSGNTIYF. In DNA, the CDR3 is TGTGCCAGCAGCAGAACAGGGGGCCTCTCTGGAAACACCATATATTTT.

V is TRBV6-5 and J is TRBJ1-1; no firm D call. Trimming pared 5 bases from V and 7 bases from J, leaving 8 bases between. This CDR3 is built from 11 residues. The V gene's germline CDR1 is MNHEY and CDR2 SVGAGI. The DNA of the CDR3 is TGTGCCAGCAGTGCGGCGAGTGAAGCTTTCTTT. Translation gives CASSAASEAFF.

The rearrangement uses TRBV6-5 and TRBJ1-6; 9 nucleotides match TRBD1. J gave up 9 bases and V 7 bases, and 10 bases lay outside the gene matches. The CDR3 loop spans 15 amino acids. Germline V gives CDR1 MNHEY, CDR2 SVGAGI. Written as DNA, the CDR3 is TGTGCCAGCACCATCCGGACAGGGGCGAGTTCACCCCTCCACTTT. As protein: CASTIRTGASSPLHF.

V usage is TRBV6-5 and J usage is TRBJ1-2; 7 bases align to TRBD1. Germline CDR1 reads MNHEY; CDR2 reads SVGAGI. Trimming at V came to 6 bases and at J to 7 bases, leaving 2 bases not matched to a gene. The CDR3 has 11 amino acids. The CDR3 nucleotides read TGTGCCAGCAGAAGGGACAGTGGCTACACCTTC. It codes for CASRRDSGYTF.

This rearrangement joins TRBV5-1 to TRBJ2-3; 8 bases map to TRBD1. The CDR3 totals 16 residues. Losses at the gene ends were 3 bases for V and 6 bases for J; bases not matched to a gene: 12. CDR1 is SGHRS and CDR2 is YFSETQ in the germline V gene. CDR3 nucleotides: TGCGCCAGCAGCTCCTCGGGACAGGTCCTCCTGGATACGCAGTATTTT. Amino acid sequence: CASSSSGQVLLDTQYF.

The chain links TRBV11-2 to TRBJ2-7; 10 nucleotides agree with TRBD2. CDR1 and CDR2 (germline): SGHAT, FQNNGV. V lost 3 bases to trimming and J lost 1 base; unmatched junction nucleotides: 6. This CDR3 has 16 amino acids. The CDR3 spells CASSLRRTSGSYEQYF. DNA of the CDR3: TGTGCCAGCAGCTTGCGCCGGACTAGCGGATCCTACGAGCAGTACTTC. The variable domain in full, completed from reference TRBV11-2 and TRBJ2-7, reads EAGVAQSPRYKIIEKRQSVAFWCNPISGHATLYWYQQILGQGPKLLIQFQNNGVVDDSQLPKDRFSAERLKGVDSTLKIQPAKLEDSAVYLCASSLRRTSGSYEQYFGPGTRLTVT.